Following are 26 T cell receptor beta chains from one sample sequenced in a study of response to subunit inactivated influenza vaccine. One entry per CDR3 protein, called by TCRdb with MiXCR from the RT-PCR reads. The sample shows roughly 790,000 distinct CDR3 sequences, about 20% of them seen only once. The material sequenced was PBMCs from blood, taken approximately 5 days after vaccination. Receptors originate from a man between 50 and 59 years old who received an inactivated influenza vaccine.

This clonotype was counted ten times or more. The J gene is TRBJ1-1, the V gene TRBV29-1; D is undetermined. Trimming stripped 4 bases from V and 0 bases from J, with 6 bases between. Germline CDR1 and CDR2: SQVTM and ANQGSEA. This CDR3 contains 12 residues. CDR3 amino acids: CSVGRLNTEAFF. CDR3 DNA sequence: TGCAGCGTTGGCAGGCTGAACACTGAAGCTTTCTTT.

The gene calls are TRBV5-6 and TRBJ2-6; D might be TRBD1 or TRBD2, each matching 5 bases. The CDR3 length is 16 residues. V shed 3 bases and J shed 5 bases, with 15 bases lying between them. Germline V gives CDR1 SGHDT, CDR2 YYEEEE. The CDR3 bases are TGTGCCAGCAGCTGGGACGGTCCGAGGCGGGCCAACGTCCTGACTTTC. This gives the protein CASSWDGPRRANVLTF.

The V and J genes are TRBV25-1 and TRBJ2-7; D might be TRBD1 (9 bases). This CDR3 has 16 amino acids. Germline lookup yields CDR1 MGHDK and CDR2 SYGVNS. V was shortened by 6 bases and J by 2 bases, with 20 bases between the two germline ends. The CDR3: CASSLAGGQGTYEQYF. CDR3 nucleotides: TGTGCCAGCAGCCTCGCGGGAGGACAGGGGACCTACGAGCAGTACTTC.

This chain connects TRBV7-8 to TRBJ2-3; 7 nucleotides line up with TRBD1. Germline V CDR1 and CDR2: SGHVS, FQNEAQ. This CDR3 has 14 residues. The V segment lost 5 bases and the J segment 2 bases; nucleotides outside the gene matches: 4. In nucleotides, the CDR3 is TGTGCCAGCAGCGTCACAGGGGTCACAGATACGCAGTATTTT. Translated, it gives CASSVTGVTDTQYF. The full variable domain, its missing parts supplied by reference TRBV7-8 and TRBJ2-3, is GAGVSQSPRYKVAKRGQDVALRCDPISGHVSLFWYQQALGQGPEFLTYFQNEAQLDKSGLPSDRFFAERPEGSVSTLKIQRTQQEDSAVYLCASSVTGVTDTQYFGPGTRLTVL.

This clonotype showed up just a few times. The V gene is TRBV7-6, the J gene TRBJ1-2; TRBD1 is a possible D gene (5 bases). There are 16 residues in the CDR3. CDR1 and CDR2 (germline): SGHVS, FNYEAQ. Trimming left V 2 bases short and J 2 bases short, with 15 bases between. The CDR3 loop reads CASSLNGARANYGYTF. As DNA, the CDR3 is TGTGCCAGCAGCTTAAACGGAGCCAGGGCGAACTATGGCTACACCTTC.

This clonotype was detected only a few times. The chain joins TRBV20-1 to TRBJ2-2, with TRBD2 matching over 14 bases. This CDR3 comprises 16 residues. V dropped 1 base and J dropped 7; count of bases not matched to a gene: 5. Germline-derived CDR1 and CDR2 are DFQATT and SNEGSKA (reference sequence). CDR3 residues: CSARVRGLAGVGELFF. The DNA for the CDR3 is TGCAGTGCTAGAGTTCGGGGACTAGCGGGGGTCGGGGAGCTGTTTTTT.

The chain has TRBV4-3 and TRBJ2-3, with 14 bases matching TRBD2. Trimming removed 4 bases from V and 10 bases from J; junction bases left unmatched: 7. This CDR3 comprises 15 residues. In germline, CDR1 is LGHNA, CDR2 YSLEER. The CDR3 loop reads CASSPGTSGRSAQYF. CDR3 DNA: TGCGCCAGCAGCCCTGGGACTAGCGGGAGAAGCGCGCAGTATTTT.

The chain recombines TRBV20-1 with TRBJ2-2; no clear D gene. V shed 1 base and J shed 1 base, with 7 bases lying between them. CDR3 length equals 14 residues. CDR1 DFQATT and CDR2 SNEGSKA come from the germline V gene (reference sequence). The CDR3 sequence is CSARAGGNTGELFF. The CDR3 DNA follows: TGCAGTGCTAGAGCGGGTGGGAACACCGGGGAGCTGTTTTTT.

This clonotype was observed many times. The CDR3 spells CASSLGVTEAFF. The DNA of the CDR3 is TGTGCCAGCAGTTTAGGGGTCACTGAAGCTTTCTTT. The V call is TRBV12-3 or TRBV12-4, the J call TRBJ1-1; no reliable D call. V shed 1 base and J shed 4 bases, with 4 bases lying between them. The CDR3 is made up of 12 amino acids.

The rearrangement joins TRBV20-1 to TRBJ1-4; D gene ambiguous. The CDR3 contains 17 residues. Germline-derived CDR1 and CDR2 are DFQATT and SNEGSKA (reference sequence). Trimming took 1 base from V and 8 from J, leaving 23 bases between them. CDR3 in DNA: TGCAGTGCTAGAGGCCCCGGTGGTGACGGACGCTTCGAAAAACTGTTTTTT. It yields the protein CSARGPGGDGRFEKLFF.

The genes are TRBV12-3 or TRBV12-4 and TRBJ2-5; TRBD2 agrees at 11 bases. The CDR3 runs 16 residues. The ends lost 5 bases at V and 5 bases at J; junction bases unmatched: 10. For the CDR3, the DNA is TGTGCCAGCAGTCTTATAGCGGGGGGGCCGGGGGAGACCCAGTACTTC. Its translation is CASSLIAGGPGETQYF.

This clonotype was found once. The gene calls are TRBV7-2 and TRBJ2-7; D gene unclear. The CDR3 is 15 amino acids. Germline CDR1 reads SGHTA; CDR2 reads FQGNSA. V lost 2 bases, J lost 3 bases, and 14 bases lay in between. CDR3 DNA: TGTGCCAGCAGCTTAAACTTCGGGCCCAGCTACGAGCAGTACTTC. Protein product: CASSLNFGPSYEQYF.

This clonotype was found a few times. This chain joins TRBV5-1 and TRBJ2-3, with 11 bases aligning to TRBD2. The CDR3 extends over 16 amino acids. V gave up 2 bases and J gave up 4 bases; unmatched junction bases: 6. Germline V CDR1 and CDR2: SGHRS, YFSETQ. The CDR3 bases are TGCGCCAGCAGCTTCCGTAGCGGGGGGGCCCCAGATACGCAGTATTTT. Its protein is CASSFRSGGAPDTQYF.

This clonotype has just a few counts. The V call is TRBV29-1, the J call TRBJ2-7, with 9 bases aligning to TRBD1. Germline-derived CDR1 and CDR2 are SQVTM and ANQGSEA. The CDR3 is 14 residues long. The V and J ends lost 0 bases and 4 bases, in that order; junction bases with no gene match: 4. The CDR3: CSVEDRGQGYEQYF. In DNA, the CDR3 is TGCAGCGTTGAAGATAGAGGACAGGGGTACGAGCAGTACTTC.

This clonotype was observed a few times. CDR3 residues: CSASRGLAADTQYF. In DNA form, the CDR3 reads TGCAGTGCTAGCCGGGGACTAGCGGCAGATACGCAGTATTTT. This chain connects TRBV20-1 to TRBJ2-3, with 11 nucleotides matching TRBD2. The CDR3 contains 14 residues. Germline assignment: CDR1 DFQATT and CDR2 SNEGSKA (reference sequence). V shed 3 bases and J 4 bases; nucleotides not matched to a gene: 3.

The chain joins TRBV5-6 to TRBJ2-7, with 7 bases aligning to TRBD2. From germline, CDR1 is SGHDT and CDR2 YYEEEE. CDR3 length equals 16 residues. Losses at the gene ends were 0 bases for V and 0 bases for J; bases not matched to a gene: 6. The DNA of the CDR3 is TGTGCCAGCAGCTTGGCCCGCGGGAGCCCCTCCTACGAGCAGTACTTC. Translation gives CASSLARGSPSYEQYF.

The V and J genes are TRBV28 and TRBJ1-6; unclear D gene. Trimming pared 6 bases from V and 6 bases from J, leaving 21 bases between. This CDR3 has 17 residues. CDR1 MDHEN and CDR2 SYDVKM come from the germline V gene. CDR3 DNA sequence: TGTGCCAGCAGCTTCTCCGGCCGGGTGGGCGGTAATTCACCCCTCCACTTT. This encodes CASSFSGRVGGNSPLHF.

This clonotype showed up many times. The chain joins TRBV12-3 or TRBV12-4 to TRBJ2-7, with a weak D call TRBD1 (6 bases). This CDR3 is built from 14 residues. V was pared by 7 bases and J by 3 bases, with 16 bases between. CDR3 loop: CASTTGSGGYEQYF. Here the CDR3 DNA reads TGTGCCAGCACTACAGGGTCGGGTGGCTACGAGCAGTACTTC.

The sample holds a few counts of this clonotype. V usage is TRBV20-1 and J usage is TRBJ1-5, with D hard to call. Germline assignment: CDR1 DFQATT and CDR2 SNEGSKA (reference sequence). V lost 0 bases and J 6 bases, leaving 9 bases between the germline ends. The length of the CDR3 is 13 residues. CDR3 loop: CSARDSYGQPQHF. The CDR3 DNA sequence: TGCAGTGCTAGAGATTCGTACGGTCAGCCCCAGCATTTT.

DNA for the CDR3: TGTGCCAGCAGCTCACCACAGGGAATCGACTATGGCTACACCTTC. Translating gives CASSSPQGIDYGYTF. The chain combines TRBV7-2 with TRBJ1-2, with D perhaps TRBD1 (6 bases). Germline values: CDR1 SGHTA, CDR2 FQGNSA. Trimming took 4 bases from V and 3 from J, leaving 15 bases between them. The CDR3 length is 15 residues.

In this sample, this clonotype turned up a few times. This chain joins TRBV5-8 and TRBJ2-7, with D possibly being TRBD1 (6 bases). Germline-derived CDR1 and CDR2 are SGHTS and YDEGEE. The V gene lost 4 bases and the J gene lost 4 bases, with 15 bases spanning the gap. The CDR3 has 14 amino acids. The DNA for the CDR3 is TGTGCCAGCAGCGTTGACCCCACAGGGTACGAGCAGTACTTC. Translated: CASSVDPTGYEQYF.

The chain is built from TRBV4-3 and TRBJ2-7; 9 nucleotides match TRBD2. The CDR3 spans 15 residues. The V segment lost 2 bases and the J segment 3 bases; nucleotides outside the gene matches: 5. Germline CDR1 is LGHNA and CDR2 is YSLEER. CDR3 sequence reads: CASSQKPSGDYEQYF. CDR3 DNA: TGCGCCAGCAGCCAAAAGCCTAGCGGGGACTACGAGCAGTACTTC.

J is TRBJ2-3 and V is TRBV10-3; D possibly uses TRBD1 or TRBD2 (5 bases each). CDR1 ENHRY and CDR2 SYGVKD come from the germline V gene. V lost 8 bases and J 0 bases, leaving 12 bases between the germline ends. The CDR3 extends over 14 amino acids. As DNA, the CDR3 is TGTGCCATCCGCCCCGGGACCAGCACAGATACGCAGTATTTT. Translation: CAIRPGTSTDTQYF.

CDR3 nucleotides: TGTGCCAGCAGCTTAGCTTACGCCACCGGGGAGCTGTTTTTT. It yields the protein CASSLAYATGELFF. This rearrangement joins TRBV7-6 to TRBJ2-2; D gene uncertain. Deletions cut 0 bases from V and 4 bases from J, with 6 bases between. The CDR3 contains 14 residues. The germline V gene has CDR1 SGHVS and CDR2 FNYEAQ.

This clonotype was detected a few times. The V gene is TRBV20-1, the J gene TRBJ2-5; D possibly matches TRBD1 or TRBD2 (5 bases each). V lost 6 bases and J 1 base, leaving 12 bases between the germline ends. Per the germline V gene, CDR1 is DFQATT and CDR2 is SNEGSKA (reference sequence). The CDR3 loop spans 13 amino acids. Written as DNA, the CDR3 is TGCAGTGCAGAGGGGTCCGTCCAAGAGACCCAGTACTTC. This translates into CSAEGSVQETQYF.

This clonotype occurred many times. The genes are TRBV28 and TRBJ2-7; no clear D gene. Germline V CDR1 and CDR2: MDHEN, SYDVKM. The CDR3 spans 15 residues. V shed 3 bases and J shed 0 bases, with 12 bases lying between them. Here the CDR3 reads CASSFLRRTSYEQYF. DNA of the CDR3: TGTGCCAGCAGTTTCTTGCGCAGGACCTCCTACGAGCAGTACTTC.